In this sample, the clone carrying this TCR beta chain turned up a few times. What it binds is not known. This sample was taken from a study of identical twins. Points from the study as a whole: Insertions ran lower in abundant cord blood beta clonotypes, though not in memory repertoires.

The CDR3 runs to 14 residues. V lost 5 bases and J 2 bases, leaving 13 bases between the germline ends. TCRdb processed the 5' RACE reads anew with MiXCR; each CDR3 protein has one entry. The profile shows 1.5 million or so distinct CDR3 sequences, 32% of them singletons. The chain recombines TRBV12-3 or TRBV12-4 with TRBJ2-7; possibly TRBD1 for D (5 bases). The receptor was derived from a newborn girl in good health. Source material: cord blood. CDR3 loop: CASSPTVRTYEQYF. The CDR3 bases are TGTGCCAGCAGTCCGACAGTAAGGACCTACGAGCAGTACTTC.